These T cell receptor beta chains were read from a single sample in a study of shared clonotypes between healthy human individuals. Assay: immunoSEQ multiplex PCR; the TCRdb copy retains only in-frame clones and omits some. The sample has 2,500,000 or so clones; around 94% are singletons. Sequenced material: naive CD4+ T cells sorted from blood. Receptors were obtained from a young man in good health. The CDR3 runs from the conserved cysteine through the conserved F or W. Fields, in order: clone size, J gene, D gene, V gene, CDR3 protein, CDR3 DNA. The D gene is left open where the match is weak. The size field is filled for only some rows; it gives once, few, many or a size class.

abundance: .
j_gene: TRBJ2-6
d_gene: .
v_gene: TRBV7-9
CDR3aa: CASRIGANVLTF
CDR3nt: TGTGCCAGCAGAATTGGGGCCAACGTCCTGACTTTC

abundance: .
j_gene: TRBJ2-4
d_gene: .
v_gene: TRBV30
CDR3aa: CAWSERLDVNIQYF
CDR3nt: TGTGCCTGGAGTGAACGGCTTGATGTAAACATTCAGTACTTC

abundance: .
j_gene: TRBJ1-6
d_gene: .
v_gene: TRBV5-6
CDR3aa: CASSLAGVKSPLHF
CDR3nt: TGTGCCAGCAGCTTGGCAGGGGTAAAGTCACCCCTCCACTTT

abundance: .
j_gene: TRBJ2-3
d_gene: .
v_gene: TRBV2
CDR3aa: CASINRFTDTQYF
CDR3nt: TGTGCCAGCATCAACAGGTTCACAGATACGCAGTATTTT

abundance: .
j_gene: TRBJ1-5
d_gene: .
v_gene: TRBV5-6
CDR3aa: CASSFGFQTNQPQHF
CDR3nt: TGTGCCAGCAGCTTTGGGTTTCAGACCAATCAGCCCCAGCATTTT

abundance: .
j_gene: TRBJ2-1
d_gene: .
v_gene: TRBV30
CDR3aa: CAWSRAGPGLANEQFF
CDR3nt: TGTGCCTGGAGCAGGGCAGGCCCAGGTCTGGCCAATGAGCAGTTCTTC

abundance: .
j_gene: TRBJ2-3
d_gene: TRBD1
v_gene: TRBV7-7
CDR3aa: CASSLGQGSTDTQYF
CDR3nt: TGTGCTAGCAGCTTGGGACAGGGGTCGACAGATACGCAGTATTTT

abundance: .
j_gene: TRBJ2-7
d_gene: TRBD2
v_gene: TRBV18
CDR3aa: CASSAGTSGSQYF
CDR3nt: TGTGCCAGCTCCGCCGGGACTAGCGGGAGTCAGTACTTC

abundance: .
j_gene: TRBJ1-1
d_gene: .
v_gene: TRBV7-3
CDR3aa: CASSIQGNTEAFF
CDR3nt: TGTGCCAGCAGCATACAGGGGAACACTGAAGCTTTCTTT

abundance: .
j_gene: TRBJ1-6
d_gene: .
v_gene: TRBV7-4
CDR3aa: CASSLYSPLHF
CDR3nt: TGTGCCAGCAGCTTATACTCACCCCTCCACTTT

abundance: .
j_gene: TRBJ2-7
d_gene: TRBD1
v_gene: TRBV5-1
CDR3aa: CASSVSGQGYEQYF
CDR3nt: TGCGCCAGCAGCGTATCGGGACAGGGCTACGAGCAGTACTTC

abundance: .
j_gene: TRBJ1-4
d_gene: .
v_gene: TRBV6-5
CDR3aa: CASSYSAGPNEKLFF
CDR3nt: TGTGCCAGCAGTTACTCCGCAGGGCCTAATGAAAAACTGTTTTTT

abundance: .
j_gene: TRBJ2-7
d_gene: .
v_gene: TRBV6-4
CDR3aa: CASRTHPGGENYEQYF
CDR3nt: TGTGCCAGCAGAACCCACCCGGGTGGAGAAAACTACGAGCAGTACTTC

abundance: .
j_gene: TRBJ2-7
d_gene: TRBD2
v_gene: TRBV6-1
CDR3aa: CASSLTGGGKNQYF
CDR3nt: TGTGCCAGCAGCCTTACGGGAGGGGGTAAAAATCAGTACTTC

abundance: .
j_gene: TRBJ2-7
d_gene: TRBD2
v_gene: TRBV7-6
CDR3aa: CASSRQTSGSYEQYF
CDR3nt: TGTGCCAGCAGCCGTCAGACTAGCGGGAGTTACGAGCAGTACTTC

abundance: .
j_gene: TRBJ2-7
d_gene: .
v_gene: TRBV21-1
CDR3aa: CASSKEQGPYF
CDR3nt: TGTGCCAGCAGCAAAGAGCAGGGGCCGTACTTC

abundance: .
j_gene: TRBJ1-5
d_gene: TRBD1
v_gene: TRBV2
CDR3aa: CASGSGGGPQHF
CDR3nt: TGTGCCAGCGGTTCAGGGGGTGGGCCCCAGCATTTT

abundance: few
j_gene: TRBJ1-3
d_gene: .
v_gene: TRBV28
CDR3aa: CATTGYSGNTIYF
CDR3nt: TGTGCCACCACAGGGTACTCTGGAAACACCATATATTTT

abundance: few
j_gene: TRBJ1-5
d_gene: .
v_gene: TRBV30
CDR3aa: CAWSGGNGQPQHF
CDR3nt: TGTGCCTGGAGTGGAGGGAATGGGCAGCCCCAGCATTTT

abundance: .
j_gene: TRBJ1-1
d_gene: TRBD1
v_gene: TRBV28
CDR3aa: CASSTPGQGGNTEAFF
CDR3nt: TGTGCCAGCAGTACCCCGGGACAGGGGGGGAACACTGAAGCTTTCTTT

abundance: .
j_gene: TRBJ1-3
d_gene: .
v_gene: TRBV4-1
CDR3aa: CASSQGTGTSGNTIYF
CDR3nt: TGCGCCAGCAGCCAAGGTACCGGGACGAGTGGAAACACCATATATTTT

abundance: .
j_gene: TRBJ1-2
d_gene: .
v_gene: TRBV5-1
CDR3aa: CASSPPESGLGGYTF
CDR3nt: TGCGCCAGCAGTCCCCCGGAGTCGGGCCTGGGTGGCTACACCTTC